The source of this TCR beta chain is a study of cytomegalovirus exposure and HLA in healthy donors. The wider study: An earlier analysis found around 100 million unique TCR beta sequences from 200 million or so T cells.

Trimming took 5 bases from V and 5 from J, leaving 4 bases between them. This CDR3 is built from 11 residues. CDR1 and CDR2 (germline): SNHLY, FYNNEI. Turning to this clone: Antigen specificity is unknown.

PCR amplification relied on 60 Vbeta primers (plus 13 Jbeta primers). Sequencing used immunoSEQ multiplex PCR; TCRdb keeps in-frame clones, though not all of them. The sample's table shows some 55,000 clones. Study-level points and caveats: Previously analyzed data showed that most TCR beta V segments were productive at a frequency of about 87% or about 30%. Using the classifier, cytomegalovirus status was reportedly diagnosed with high specificity and sensitivity. Later work associated more than 15,000 TCR beta sequences with HLA alleles at 0.05 false discovery rate.

This chain uses TRBV2 with TRBJ2-1; the D is unclear. Sample: PBMCs. The sequence derives from a middle-aged woman in good health and CMV-seronegative. CDR3 nucleotides: TGTGCCAGCAGTTCAAACAATGAGCAGTTCTTC. This gives the protein CASSSNNEQFF.